This T cell receptor beta chain was captured in a study of cytomegalovirus exposure and HLA in healthy donors. After removal of 6 bases from V and 7 bases from J, the junction contained 13 bases not matched to a gene. CDR1 and CDR2 (germline): SGHRS, YFSETQ. This CDR3 is 15 amino acids long. These donors counted as nominally healthy when sampled, but unrecorded immune exposures were likely. This PCR relied on a set of 60 Vbeta primers and 13 Jbeta primers. Here immunoSEQ multiplex PCR was the method, and the copy in TCRdb shows in-frame clones only, minus some. Of 120,000 to 150,000 clones listed, about 84% are singletons. This clone was seen more than once but under ten times. The antigen is unknown. Study observations and caveats: Analysis was performed later, and it showed HLA-associated TCR beta chains to be more clonally expanded than equally common others. Associated with cytomegalovirus, according to the listing, were some 150 TCR beta chains. In a later analysis, the majority of CMV-associated beta chains seemingly showed HLA restriction.

The chain recombines TRBV5-1 with TRBJ2-1; 7 positions agree with TRBD2. The TCR comes from a woman in her forties in good health and CMV-seropositive. The sequenced sample was PBMCs. The CDR3 protein is CASTLGGDYLNEQFF. The CDR3 nucleotides read TGCGCCAGCACCCTGGGAGGGGACTACCTAAATGAGCAGTTCTTC.